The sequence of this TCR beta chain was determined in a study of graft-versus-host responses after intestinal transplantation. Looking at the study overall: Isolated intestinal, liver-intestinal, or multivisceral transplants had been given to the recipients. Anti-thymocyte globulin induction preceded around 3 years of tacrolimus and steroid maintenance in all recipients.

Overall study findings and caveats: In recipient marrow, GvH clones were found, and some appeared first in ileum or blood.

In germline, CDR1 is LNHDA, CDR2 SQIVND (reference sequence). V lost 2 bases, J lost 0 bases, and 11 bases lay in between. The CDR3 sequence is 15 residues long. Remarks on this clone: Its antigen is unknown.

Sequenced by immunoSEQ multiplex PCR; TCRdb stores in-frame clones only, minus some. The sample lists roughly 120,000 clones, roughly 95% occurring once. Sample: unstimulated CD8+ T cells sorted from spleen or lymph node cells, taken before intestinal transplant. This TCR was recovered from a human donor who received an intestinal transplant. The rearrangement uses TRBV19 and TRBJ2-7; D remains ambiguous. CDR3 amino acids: CASSINAPSSYEQYF. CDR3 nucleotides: TGTGCCAGTAGTATAAACGCCCCGAGCTCCTACGAGCAGTACTTC.